This T cell receptor (beta chain) was documented in a study of blood T cell repertoires in COVID-19. Study overall: The samples span acute and convalescent COVID-19 from the United States, Italy and Spain. From T cells, B-cell-depleted T cells, or PBMCs came the material, which was cDNA or gDNA.

Per the authors' pipeline: For nucleated cells, counts were estimated from reference gene primer amplification. Clones were read by immunoSEQ multiplex PCR, and TCRdb kept only the in-frame ones, dropping some. The V and J calls and clone size come from that table; D and trimming were worked out from the DNA. Here the sample spans tens of thousands of clones, roughly 81% being singletons. V dropped 5 bases and J dropped 0; count of bases not matched to a gene: 1. The CDR3 runs to 14 residues. CDR1 and CDR2 (germline): LNHDA, SQIVND (reference sequence). This sequence was found in a woman aged 65 to 85 in a cohort sampled during active COVID-19. The sequencing input was peripheral blood. The chain recombines TRBV19 with TRBJ2-1; 7 bases map to TRBD2. The DNA for the CDR3 is TGTGCCAGTAGTCGCGGGAGCTCCTACAATGAGCAGTTCTTC. This sequence encodes CASSRGSSYNEQFF.